These 15 T cell receptor beta chains were sequenced from one sample in a study of a mutant IDH1 vaccine in newly diagnosed glioma (dated by TCRdb to about 2021). The time point label on this specimen signifies: week 5, during vaccination. Each vaccine dose was 300 ug of a 20-mer mutant IDH1 peptide in Montanide, given subcutaneously with topical imiquimod. The library relied on the immunoSEQ multiplex PCR assay. This immuneACCESS table, as held by TCRdb, lists in-frame sequences with V and J called but not all clones. Of the missing ones, under half trace to an unresolved V gene in checked studies; the others have no known cause. The sample contains about 26,000 clones, roughly 80% of them found a single time. The ten top clones hold less than 9.5% of the sample. These TCRs are of unknown antigen specificity. The sample was PBMCs, taken from a glioma patient whose treatment included an IDH1 peptide vaccine. The source of these receptors is a middle-aged man with glioma. Some clones in this sample may be carry-over from other donors' samples.

The chain uses TRBV4-1 and TRBJ1-1; no clear D. Between the trimmed V and J ends, which lost 0 bases and 0 bases, there was a span of 8 bases. This CDR3 comprises 15 residues. CDR1 and CDR2 (germline): MGHRA, YSYEKL. This chain's CDR3 is CASSQESDMNTEAFF. CDR3 coding DNA: TGCGCCAGCAGCCAAGAATCAGATATGAACACTGAAGCTTTCTTT.

DNA of the CDR3: TGTGCCAGCAGCGTAGGCCCAGAGAACACCGGGGAGCTGTTTTTT. This gives the protein CASSVGPENTGELFF. The rearrangement links TRBV9 to TRBJ2-2; D remains ambiguous. The CDR3 loop spans 15 amino acids. The germline V gene has CDR1 SGDLS and CDR2 YYNGEE. V was trimmed by 0 bases and J by 1 base, leaving 7 bases between them. Combining the CDR3 with reference TRBV9 and TRBJ2-2 gives the whole variable domain DSGVTQTPKHLITATGQRVTLRCSPRSGDLSVYWYQQSLDQGLQFLIQYYNGEERAKGNILERFSAQQFPDLHSELNLSSLELGDSALYFCASSVGPENTGELFFGEGSRLTVL.

The V gene is TRBV9, the J gene TRBJ2-7; 9 bases are shared with TRBD1. The CDR3 length is 16 residues. V gave up 3 bases and J gave up 5 bases; unmatched junction bases: 12. Germline assignment: CDR1 SGDLS and CDR2 YYNGEE. The chain's CDR3 is CASSAETGTGWNEQYF. Here the CDR3 DNA reads TGTGCCAGCAGCGCCGAGACCGGGACAGGGTGGAACGAGCAGTACTTC.

This chain connects TRBV9 to TRBJ1-2, with D possibly matching TRBD1 (5 bases). CDR3 length equals 13 residues. The germline CDR1 and CDR2 sequences are SGDLS and YYNGEE. With 4 bases removed from V and 5 bases from J, the gap between germline ends came to 12 bases. CDR3 amino acids: CASSTRGLYGYTF. CDR3 DNA: TGTGCCAGCAGCACACGGGGACTATATGGCTACACCTTC.

The chain recombines TRBV5-1 with TRBJ2-7; 7 bases line up with TRBD1. With V trimmed by 4 bases and J by 5 bases, 12 bases remained unmatched. This CDR3 comprises 15 residues. Germline V gene data show CDR1 as SGHRS and CDR2 as YFSETQ. The CDR3 sequence: CASSRQTGRVDEQYF. The CDR3 nucleotides are TGCGCCAGCAGCCGCCAGACAGGGCGTGTAGACGAGCAGTACTTC.

The chain is built from TRBV19 and TRBJ1-5, with D tentatively TRBD1 (6 bases). Germline V gene data show CDR1 as LNHDA and CDR2 as SQIVND (reference sequence). This CDR3 has 18 residues. Trimming shortened V by 4 bases and J by 1 base, and 20 bases separated the two germline ends. CDR3 region: CASSKRPDGTRSNQPQHF. For the CDR3, the DNA is TGTGCCAGTAGTAAAAGGCCCGACGGGACAAGGAGCAATCAGCCCCAGCATTTT. Complete variable domain (other parts from reference TRBV19 and TRBJ1-5): DGGITQSPKYLFRKEGQNVTLSCEQNLNHDAMYWYRQDPGQGLRLIYYSQIVNDFQKGDIAEGYSVSREKKESFPLTVTSAQKNPTAFYLCASSKRPDGTRSNQPQHFGDGTRLSIL.

The V call is TRBV5-4, the J call TRBJ1-1; D might be TRBD1 (5 bases). Germline assignment: CDR1 SGHNT and CDR2 YYREEE (reference sequence). V gave up 5 bases and J gave up 1 base, with 9 bases separating them. The CDR3 extends over 13 amino acids. CDR3 residues: CASRTRENTEAFF. The DNA for the CDR3 is TGTGCCAGCAGAACCAGGGAGAACACTGAAGCTTTCTTT.

V is TRBV4-1 and J is TRBJ2-2; the D gene is possibly TRBD1 (5 bases). In germline, CDR1 is MGHRA, CDR2 YSYEKL. V lost 5 bases to trimming and J lost 1 base, with 17 bases between them. The CDR3 is 17 residues long. The CDR3 DNA reads as TGCGCCAGCAGCTCAGAGCACAGGAGAAGGAACACCGGGGAGCTGTTTTTT. It is translated as CASSSEHRRRNTGELFF.

There are a few counts of this clone. CDR3 in amino acids: CASSGENGQPQHF. The CDR3 DNA reads as TGTGCCAGCAGCGGGGAGAACGGGCAGCCCCAGCATTTT. The gene calls are TRBV2 and TRBJ1-5; D uncertain. CDR1 is SNHLY, CDR2 FYNNEI, per germline. The CDR3 has 13 residues. Trimming removed 6 bases from V and 7 bases from J, with 13 bases in between.

V is TRBV13 and J is TRBJ1-1, with D possibly being TRBD1 (5 bases). Germline CDR1 PRHDT, CDR2 FYEKMQ (reference sequence). The CDR3 consists of 16 residues. Trimming took 0 bases from V and 6 from J, leaving 17 bases between them. The CDR3 is CASSLGYPGGGAEAFF. The CDR3 nucleotides are TGTGCCAGCAGCTTAGGCTACCCCGGGGGAGGTGCTGAAGCTTTCTTT. The full variable domain, rest sourced from reference TRBV13 and TRBJ1-1, is AAGVIQSPRHLIKEKRETATLKCYPIPRHDTVYWYQQGPGQDPQFLISFYEKMQSDKGSIPDRFSAQQFSDYHSELNMSSLELGDSALYFCASSLGYPGGGAEAFFGQGTRLTVV.

This CDR3 is CASSLGQSYEQYF. The CDR3 DNA reads TGTGCCAGCAGCTTGGGACAGTCGTACGAGCAGTACTTC. V is TRBV5-5 and J is TRBJ2-7, with D perhaps matching TRBD1 (5 bases). Germline V gene sequence: CDR1 SGHKS, CDR2 YYEKEE (reference sequence). The CDR3 covers 13 residues. Between the trimmed V and J ends, which lost 0 bases and 4 bases, there was a span of 8 bases.

The V and J genes are TRBV5-6 and TRBJ2-2; no definite D call. Per the germline V gene, CDR1 is SGHDT and CDR2 is YYEEEE. The CDR3 has 16 amino acids. The germline V and J ends were trimmed by 0 bases and 3 bases, with 12 bases remaining between them. The CDR3 DNA is TGTGCCAGCAGCTTGGGGGGTAGCTTCGACACCGGGGAGCTGTTTTTT. Its protein is CASSLGGSFDTGELFF.

This chain uses TRBV5-1 with TRBJ2-1; possibly TRBD2 for D (7 bases). Germline V CDR1 and CDR2: SGHRS, YFSETQ. V lost 4 bases to trimming and J lost 14 bases, with 25 bases between them. The CDR3 runs 15 residues. CDR3 in amino acids: CASSPDRIGGDREFF. The CDR3 DNA reads as TGCGCCAGCAGCCCCGATAGGATAGGGGGGGATAGAGAGTTCTTC. The full variable domain, its missing parts supplied by reference TRBV5-1 and TRBJ2-1, is KAGVTQTPRYLIKTRGQQVTLSCSPISGHRSVSWYQQTPGQGLQFLFEYFSETQRNKGNFPGRFSGRQFSNSRSEMNVSTLELGDSALYLCASSPDRIGGDREFFGPGTRLTVL.

The J gene is TRBJ1-4, the V gene TRBV30, with D hard to call. The CDR3 covers 11 residues. Germline loops: CDR1 GTSNPN, CDR2 SVGIG (reference sequence). Trimming left V 4 bases short and J 5 bases short, with 5 bases between. The CDR3, as DNA: TGTGCCTGGAACCAGAATGAAAAACTGTTTTTT. It specifies CAWNQNEKLFF.

This clone was seen only a few times. The gene calls are TRBV6-6 and TRBJ1-2; tentatively, D is TRBD1 (6 bases). The germline V gene encodes CDR1 MNHNY and CDR2 SVGAGI (reference sequence). The V and J ends lost 6 bases and 6 bases respectively, with 14 bases between them. This CDR3 has 13 residues. The CDR3: CASRTSDSHGYTF. The CDR3 DNA reads TGTGCCAGCAGGACCTCGGACAGCCATGGCTACACCTTC.